Below, one TCR beta chain is given with its context. Its specificity is not known. The data stem from a study of beta chain features in type 1 diabetes. The CDR3 is 14 amino acids. Per germline, CDR1 SNHLY and CDR2 FYNNEI. Unmatched junction bases numbered 8, after V lost 10 bases and J lost 7 bases. Of the isolated RNA, all was reverse transcribed, and so the sequenced material was expressed TCRB transcripts. This table comes from immunoSEQ multiplex PCR, and its TCRdb copy is limited to in-frame clones, with some not included. The table lists about 40,000 clones, 45% to 50% of them singletons. Study-wide results and caveats: Compared with healthy donors, patients appeared to share more similar naive, central memory and regulatory TCRB repertoires.

The sequence was obtained from a woman aged 18-29 years in good health. The chain recombines TRBV2 with TRBJ1-6; 9 bases are shared with TRBD1. Sequencing used central memory CD4+ T cells from blood. The CDR3 sequence is CATRTGEVNSPLHF. CDR3 nucleotides: TGTGCCACTAGGACAGGGGAGGTAAATTCACCCCTCCACTTT. Full variable domain (outside the CDR3, taken from reference TRBV2 and TRBJ1-6): EPEVTQTPSHQVTQMGQEVILRCVPISNHLYFYWYRQILGQKVEFLVSFYNNEISEKSEIFDDQFSVERPDGSNFTLKIRSTKLEDSAMYFCATRTGEVNSPLHFGNGTRLTVT.